The 25 T cell receptor beta chains reported below all come from one sample, sequenced in a study of blood T cells in healthy people across ages. Together with a sample-barcoded 5' primer, a J-beta primer mix was included in a second PCR lasting about 7 to 11 cycles. TCRdb re-called the 5' RACE reads through MiXCR, storing one row per CDR3 protein. The data hold about 1.4 million distinct CDR3 sequences, with 55% to 75% observed a single time. Sequenced sample: blood. These receptors all come from a man between 18 and 35 years old in good health.

The chain couples TRBV4-1 to TRBJ2-5; no clear D. The last part of the DNA fits TRBJ2-7 better; the J call may be wrong. Germline CDR1 reads MGHRA; CDR2 reads YSYEKL. CDR3 length: 14 amino acids. CDR3 nucleotide sequence: TGCGCCAGCAGACTGGACGCAGCTAATTACGAGCAGTACTTC. This codes for CASRLDAANYEQYF.

The chain has TRBV5-1 and TRBJ1-6; D remains ambiguous. Looked up from germline, CDR1 is SGHRS and CDR2 is YFSETQ. V was pared by 0 bases and J by 7 bases, with 11 bases between. CDR3 size: 15 residues. CDR3 DNA: TGCGCCAGCAGCTTGGCCGGCGGTGAAAATTCACCCCTCCACTTT. Protein product: CASSLAGGENSPLHF.

The J gene is TRBJ2-2, the V gene TRBV12-3 or TRBV12-4; 8 nucleotides line up with TRBD2. This CDR3 spans 15 amino acids. V shed 3 bases, J shed 4 bases, and the junction held 4 bases outside the gene matches. For the CDR3, the DNA is TGTGCCAGCAGTTTTTGGACTAGCAGCACCGGGGAGCTGTTTTTT. Translation gives CASSFWTSSTGELFF.

The chain has TRBV11-2 and TRBJ2-1; the D gene could be TRBD1 or TRBD2 (5 bases each). Trimming shortened V by 5 bases and J by 0 bases, and 14 bases separated the two germline ends. The CDR3 runs to 16 residues. Germline V CDR1 and CDR2: SGHAT, FQNNGV. The CDR3 loop is CASSATGTPSYNEQFF. The CDR3 DNA follows: TGTGCCAGCAGCGCAACCGGGACGCCCTCCTACAATGAGCAGTTCTTC.

The chain carries TRBV12-3 or TRBV12-4 and TRBJ2-1, with 11 bases fitting TRBD2. Trimming took 5 bases from V and 5 from J; bases not matched to a gene: 8. This CDR3 has 16 residues. CDR3 coding DNA: TGTGCCAGCAGTCCAAGGGGACTAGCGGAAAACAATGAGCAGTTCTTC. Translating it yields CASSPRGLAENNEQFF.

The rearrangement joins TRBV27 to TRBJ1-1, with D uncertain. V lost 3 bases, J lost 4 bases, and 9 bases lay in between. The CDR3 contains 13 residues. Per the germline V gene, CDR1 is MNHEY and CDR2 is SMNVEV (reference sequence). The CDR3 bases are TGTGCCAGCAGTTTTATACCACGCACTGAAGCTTTCTTT. It encodes CASSFIPRTEAFF.

The rearrangement links TRBV2 to TRBJ2-7; TRBD1 is a possible D gene (6 bases). Trimming left V 4 bases short and J 5 bases short, with 12 bases between. There are 13 residues in the CDR3. Germline V gene sequence: CDR1 SNHLY, CDR2 FYNNEI. The CDR3 region has the DNA TGTGCCAGCAGTGGGACAGTACAGCACGAGCAGTACTTC. It is translated as CASSGTVQHEQYF.

This clonotype came up once. The chain joins TRBV20-1 to TRBJ2-3, with 14 bases that match TRBD2. Germline V gives CDR1 DFQATT, CDR2 SNEGSKA (reference sequence). The CDR3 sequence is 14 residues long. Trimming cost V 4 bases and J 5 bases; bases outside gene matches: 2. CDR3: CSATGLAGGDTQYF. DNA of the CDR3: TGCAGTGCTACAGGACTAGCGGGGGGAGATACGCAGTATTTT.

Remarks on this clonotype: One end of the junction is discordant with germline, which a read error may explain. The genes are TRBV6-5 and TRBJ2-5, with a possible D match to TRBD2 (6 bases). With the DNA end fitting TRBJ2-7 better, the J assignment may be wrong. The CDR3 runs 15 residues. Germline V gene lookup returns CDR1 MNHEY and CDR2 SVGAGI. The CDR3 reads CASSYSRGDPSEQYF. The CDR3 region has the DNA TGTGCTAGCAGTTACTCCCGCGGGGACCCCTCCGAGCAGTACTTC.

There are a few counts of this clonotype. The chain recombines TRBV7-9 with TRBJ2-7, with D perhaps matching TRBD1 or TRBD2 (5 bases each). V lost 4 bases to trimming and J lost 3 bases, with 13 bases between them. The length of the CDR3 is 14 residues. The germline V gene has CDR1 SEHNR and CDR2 FQNEAQ (reference sequence). CDR3 bases: TGTGCCAGCAGCTCGACCGGGACGGTCTACGAGCAGTACTTC. It yields the protein CASSSTGTVYEQYF.

This sequence joins TRBV12-3 or TRBV12-4 and TRBJ2-7, with D possibly being TRBD1 (6 bases). V was trimmed by 6 bases and J by 0 bases, leaving 18 bases between them. There are 16 residues in the CDR3. The CDR3 DNA sequence: TGTGCCAGCAGCCTTGCCGGGACACAGAGCTCCTACGAGCAGTACTTC. It translates to CASSLAGTQSSYEQYF.

V is TRBV5-1 and J is TRBJ2-2; 9 nucleotides align to TRBD2. CDR1 and CDR2 (germline): SGHRS, YFSETQ. Trimming removed 7 bases from V and 0 bases from J; junction bases left unmatched: 7. This CDR3 is 16 amino acids long. As DNA, the CDR3 is TGCGCCAGCGGGGGATTAGCGGGAGCGAACACCGGGGAGCTGTTTTTT. Translated: CASGGLAGANTGELFF.

This chain joins TRBV9 and TRBJ1-2; D remains ambiguous. CDR3 length equals 15 residues. Germline V gene data show CDR1 as SGDLS and CDR2 as YYNGEE. Deletions cut 0 bases from V and 4 bases from J, with 13 bases between. The CDR3 nucleotides read TGTGCCAGCAGCGTAGTTGTACAGCCCATCTATGGCTACACCTTC. This encodes CASSVVVQPIYGYTF.

The V and J genes are TRBV28 and TRBJ2-2; a weak D match, TRBD2 (6 bases). Trimming stripped 8 bases from V and 2 bases from J, with 12 bases between. This CDR3 region has 14 residues. The germline V gene has CDR1 MDHEN and CDR2 SYDVKM. In nucleotides, the CDR3 is TGTGCCAGCCTCGGCGGGACCAACACCGGGGAGCTGTTTTTT. As protein: CASLGGTNTGELFF.

The V and J genes are TRBV6-4 and TRBJ2-4; unclear D gene. The better agreement between TRBJ2-7 and the DNA end casts doubt on the J call. Looked up from germline, CDR1 is MRHNA and CDR2 is SNTAGT. The CDR3 contains 12 residues. The CDR3 region has the DNA TGTGCCAGCAGTGACTCGATTGCCGAGCAGTACTTC. It is translated as CASSDSIAEQYF.

The chain links TRBV5-5 to TRBJ2-4; D is possibly TRBD1 (6 bases). The J call may be wrong; the DNA end is better matched by TRBJ2-7. The CDR3 covers 12 residues. The germline CDR1 and CDR2 sequences are SGHKS and YYEKEE (reference sequence). The CDR3 region has the DNA TGTGCCAGCACCAGGACAGACGGCGAGCAGTACTTC. It translates to CASTRTDGEQYF.

J is TRBJ2-1 and V is TRBV7-2; D unresolved. Trimming pared 5 bases from V and 3 bases from J, leaving 20 bases between. Germline lookup yields CDR1 SGHTA and CDR2 FQGNSA. This CDR3 contains 17 residues. The CDR3 loop is CASSPPGLYASYNEQFF. CDR3 DNA: TGTGCCAGCAGCCCTCCCGGGCTCTACGCGAGCTACAATGAGCAGTTCTTC. Filled out from reference TRBV7-2 and TRBJ2-1, the complete variable domain reads GAGVSQSPSNKVTEKGKDVELRCDPISGHTALYWYRQSLGQGLEFLIYFQGNSAPDKSGLPSDRFSAERTGGSVSTLTIQRTQQEDSAVYLCASSPPGLYASYNEQFFGPGTRLTVL.

This clonotype has a single count. This chain uses TRBV15 with TRBJ1-2; D may be TRBD1 (6 bases). This CDR3 has 15 residues. The V end was cut by 4 bases, the J end by 0 bases, with 12 bases between. Germline loops: CDR1 LNHNV, CDR2 YYDKDF (reference sequence). The CDR3 DNA is TGTGCCACCAGCAAAGACAGGAGGGCTAACTATGGCTACACCTTC. This translates into CATSKDRRANYGYTF.

V usage is TRBV7-2 and J usage is TRBJ2-3; no clear D. This CDR3 has 14 amino acids. CDR1 and CDR2 (germline): SGHTA, FQGNSA. Trimming removed 5 bases at V and 4 bases at J, with 13 bases between. In DNA form, the CDR3 reads TGTGCCAGCAGCCCATATATTCAGGCAGATACGCAGTATTTT. Its protein is CASSPYIQADTQYF.

This clonotype was seen at least ten times. The CDR3: CASAREGPPVRHNEQFF. The CDR3 DNA follows: TGTGCTAGTGCCCGGGAGGGCCCCCCAGTTCGTCACAATGAGCAGTTCTTC. This chain joins TRBV12-5 and TRBJ2-1; TRBD2 matches 8 bases. Trimming cost V 7 bases and J 5 bases; bases outside gene matches: 16. The CDR3 length is 17 residues. The germline gives CDR1 LGHNT, CDR2 FRNRAP.

A word on this clonotype: A junction end diverges from the germline sequence, so it may reflect a read error. V and J are TRBV3-1 and TRBJ2-5; either TRBD1 or TRBD2 may supply D (5 bases each). This CDR3 is built from 14 residues. In germline, CDR1 is LGHDT, CDR2 YNNKEL (reference sequence). CDR3 in amino acids: CASSHARDQETQYF. The CDR3 nucleotides are TGTGCCAGCAGCCACGCACGGGACCAAGAGACCCAGTACTTT.

The gene calls are TRBV6-6 and TRBJ2-5; D is unresolved. Germline V gene sequence: CDR1 MNHNY, CDR2 SVGAGI (reference sequence). V gave up 5 bases and J gave up 5 bases, with 18 bases separating them. There are 15 residues in the CDR3. CDR3 in DNA: TGTGCCAGCAGTCTCCAAAGATCGGGCGCGGAGACCCAGTACTTC. Translating it yields CASSLQRSGAETQYF.

The rearrangement joins TRBV6-2 or TRBV6-3 to TRBJ2-1, with 7 nucleotides matching TRBD2. CDR1 and CDR2 (germline): MNHEY, SVGEGT. The trim removed 6 bases at V and 4 bases at J, leaving 15 bases unmatched. The CDR3 is 17 residues long. The CDR3 DNA reads TGTGCCAGCAGCCCCCTCGGGCTAGCGGACAAATACAATGAGCAGTTCTTC. Protein: CASSPLGLADKYNEQFF.

A remark on this clonotype: Given a much more abundant clone one base away, this may be a read error. The chain recombines TRBV2 with TRBJ2-7; 9 nucleotides agree with TRBD1. Germline V gives CDR1 SNHLY, CDR2 FYNNEI. The CDR3 extends over 15 amino acids. CDR3 in amino acids: CAISPGQGRVYEQYF. Written as DNA, the CDR3 is TGTGCCATCAGTCCCGGACAGGGGAGGGTCTACGAGCAGTACTTC.

V and J are TRBV15 and TRBJ1-1, with 7 bases fitting TRBD1. The CDR3 length is 12 residues. Germline trimming cut 8 bases from V and 1 base from J; bases unmatched to any gene: 1. The germline V gene has CDR1 LNHNV and CDR2 YYDKDF (reference sequence). Here the CDR3 DNA reads TGTGCCACCCGACAGGGGAACACTGAAGCTTTCTTT. Its protein is CATRQGNTEAFF.